This is a list of T cell receptor beta chains from one sample in a study of shared clonotypes between healthy human individuals. The repertoire was sequenced with immunoSEQ multiplex PCR; TCRdb's copy has only in-frame clones and lacks some. The sample yields over a million clones, approximately 80% seen once. The sample was memory CD4+ T cells from PBMCs. Receptor source: a man younger than 35 in good health. Some clones in this sample may be carry-over from other donors' samples. The CDR3 runs from the conserved cysteine through the conserved F or W. The D gene is left open where the match is weak. Clone size is shown for a subset of rows, as once, few, many or a class of expanded clone.

size: .
D: TRBD2
J: TRBJ2-3
V: TRBV23-1
length: 18
DNA: TGCGCCAGCACGCAGACTAGCGGGAGACCGTTTAGCACAGATACGCAGTATTTT
CDR3: CASTQTSGRPFSTDTQYF

size: .
D: .
J: TRBJ1-5
V: TRBV12-5
length: 16
DNA: TGTGCTAGTGGAACTTTGAACAGCCATAGCAATCAGCCCCAGCATTTT
CDR3: CASGTLNSHSNQPQHF

size: few
D: .
J: TRBJ2-2
V: TRBV7-2
length: 14
DNA: TGTGCCAGCAGCTTAGTCAGATCCACCGGGGAGCTGTTTTTT
CDR3: CASSLVRSTGELFF

size: .
D: .
J: TRBJ1-2
V: TRBV27
length: 13
DNA: TGTGCCAGCACCACAGGGCCTTCGGCTGGCTACACCTTC
CDR3: CASTTGPSAGYTF

size: .
D: .
J: TRBJ2-1
V: TRBV4-1
length: 14
DNA: TGCGCCAGCAGCCAAGATTCCCCCGGTACGGAGCAGTTCTTC
CDR3: CASSQDSPGTEQFF

size: once
D: TRBD2
J: TRBJ2-3
V: TRBV2
length: 14
DNA: TGTGCCAGCAGTGTCTCTAGCGGGCTCAATACGCAGTATTTT
CDR3: CASSVSSGLNTQYF

size: .
D: .
J: TRBJ1-2
V: TRBV4-2
length: 14
DNA: TGTGCCAGCAGCCAAGTTGGGACACCCTATGGCTACACCTTC
CDR3: CASSQVGTPYGYTF

size: .
D: TRBD1
J: TRBJ1-5
V: TRBV5-1
length: 16
DNA: TGCGCCAGCAGCCCCTCCGGGACAGGGGGTAATCAGCCCCAGCATTTT
CDR3: CASSPSGTGGNQPQHF

size: .
D: TRBD1
J: TRBJ2-1
V: TRBV25-1
length: 12
DNA: TGTGCCAGCAAGGGACAGGGAAGGGTACAGTTCTTC
CDR3: CASKGQGRVQFF

size: .
D: .
J: TRBJ1-5
V: TRBV5-1
length: 18
DNA: TGCGCCAGCAGCCGGGAGCCCCGGGACACATATAGCAATCAGCCCCAGCATTTT
CDR3: CASSREPRDTYSNQPQHF

size: .
D: TRBD2
J: TRBJ2-5
V: TRBV5-1
length: 14
DNA: TGCGCCAGCAGCTTGACTAGCGCAAAAGAGACCCAGTACTTC
CDR3: CASSLTSAKETQYF

size: .
D: .
J: TRBJ2-5
V: TRBV5-1
length: 12
DNA: TGCGCCAGCAGCTTGGAGGAGGAGACCCAGTACTTC
CDR3: CASSLEEETQYF

size: .
D: .
J: TRBJ2-1
V: TRBV28
length: 15
DNA: TGTGCCAGCAGTTTATACGACCTCACAATGAATGAGCAGTTCTTC
CDR3: CASSLYDLTMNEQFF

size: .
D: .
J: TRBJ2-5
V: TRBV25-1
length: 15
DNA: TGTGCCAGCAGTGTCCTAGGGGGGGCGCAAGAGACCCAGTACTTC
CDR3: CASSVLGGAQETQYF

size: .
D: TRBD1
J: TRBJ2-1
V: TRBV7-9
length: 14
DNA: TGTGCCTCACAAGACAGGGTCAGGAACAATGAGCAGTTCTTC
CDR3: CASQDRVRNNEQFF

size: .
D: TRBD1
J: TRBJ2-2
V: TRBV27
length: 17
DNA: TGTGCCAGCAGTCCATTGGTCCGGCAGGGGGACACCGGGGAGCTGTTTTTT
CDR3: CASSPLVRQGDTGELFF

size: .
D: .
J: TRBJ1-1
V: TRBV14
length: 17
DNA: TGTGCCAGCAGCCAAGATTCGGTGAGCAGGGGATACACTGAAGCTTTCTTT
CDR3: CASSQDSVSRGYTEAFF

size: .
D: .
J: TRBJ2-2
V: TRBV2
length: 15
DNA: TGTGCCAGCAGTGTTCATCAGGGGAACACCGGGGAGCTGTTTTTT
CDR3: CASSVHQGNTGELFF

size: .
D: .
J: TRBJ2-5
V: TRBV7-2
length: 14
DNA: TGTGCCAGCAGCTTAGGGTTTTGGCAAGAGACCCAGTACTTC
CDR3: CASSLGFWQETQYF

size: .
D: .
J: TRBJ2-7
V: TRBV28
length: 13
DNA: TGTGCCAGCAGGCCGGCGGCCTCCTACGAGCAGTACTTC
CDR3: CASRPAASYEQYF

size: .
D: .
J: TRBJ1-1
V: TRBV7-2
length: 13
DNA: TGTGCCAGCAGCTTTAGTCTGAACACTGAAGCTTTCTTT
CDR3: CASSFSLNTEAFF

size: few
D: TRBD2
J: TRBJ2-1
V: TRBV29-1
length: 11
DNA: TGCAGCGTTCGGACTAGCGATGAGCAGTTCTTC
CDR3: CSVRTSDEQFF

size: few
D: TRBD2
J: TRBJ2-1
V: TRBV10-3
length: 14
DNA: TGTGCCATCAGGGGGACTAGCGGGAGGAATGAGCAGTTCTTC
CDR3: CAIRGTSGRNEQFF

size: few
D: .
J: TRBJ1-5
V: TRBV11-3
length: 12
DNA: TGTGCCAGCAGCCACGTTGGGAAGCCCCAGCATTTT
CDR3: CASSHVGKPQHF

size: .
D: TRBD1
J: TRBJ2-4
V: TRBV15
length: 14
DNA: TGTGCCACCAGCAGCCGAGGGCCTTTCGGACAGGCGTACTTC
CDR3: CATSSRGPFGQAYF

size: .
D: .
J: TRBJ1-2
V: TRBV6-5
length: 15
DNA: TGTGCCAGCAGTTACTCGGGTGTGGGGGGCTATGGCTACACCTTC
CDR3: CASSYSGVGGYGYTF

size: .
D: .
J: TRBJ2-7
V: TRBV25-1
length: 13
DNA: TGTGCCAGCAGAAGGGGGGATTCCTACGAGCAGTACTTC
CDR3: CASRRGDSYEQYF

size: .
D: .
J: TRBJ2-5
V: TRBV28
length: 14
DNA: TGTGCCAGCAGTTTTTTGGGGACGAAAGAGACCCAGTACTTC
CDR3: CASSFLGTKETQYF

size: .
D: .
J: TRBJ1-3
V: TRBV5-1
length: 14
DNA: TGCGCCAGCCAGCCGGGGTCCGGTGGAAACACCATATATTTT
CDR3: CASQPGSGGNTIYF